The rows below give T cell receptor beta chains drawn from one sample of a study of cytomegalovirus exposure and HLA in healthy donors. Only in-frame clones appear in the TCRdb table, and some are missing; sequencing was by immunoSEQ multiplex PCR. The data show a few hundred thousand clones, about 79% seen once. Material for sequencing was PBMCs. These receptors all come from a man between 18 and 35 years old in good health and CMV-seronegative. The CDR3 runs from the conserved cysteine through the conserved F or W. A D gene is named only where the DNA matches it firmly. Clone size is given for some rows only: seen once, a few or many times, or a class if the clone is expanded.

clone size,J gene,V gene,D gene,CDR3 protein,CDR3 DNA
.,TRBJ2-5,TRBV5-1,.,CASSSDPGLQETQYF,TGCGCCAGCAGCTCAGATCCGGGACTTCAAGAGACCCAGTACTTC
.,TRBJ2-7,TRBV5-1,TRBD1,CASSFLLTGTGGSYEQYF,TGCGCCAGCAGCTTTCTCCTCACCGGGACAGGGGGATCCTACGAGCAGTACTTC
.,TRBJ2-7,TRBV30,TRBD1,CAWSVWDRDEQYF,TGTGCCTGGAGTGTATGGGACAGGGACGAGCAGTACTTC
.,TRBJ2-6,TRBV5-4,.,CASNKSSGANVLTF,TGTGCCAGCAACAAATCCTCTGGGGCCAACGTCCTGACTTTC
.,TRBJ1-5,TRBV5-5,.,CASSYGLDNQPQHF,TGTGCCAGCAGCTATGGGCTGGACAATCAGCCCCAGCATTTT
.,TRBJ1-5,TRBV28,.,CASSSPDQPQHF,TGTGCCAGCAGTTCTCCGGATCAGCCCCAGCATTTT
.,TRBJ2-3,TRBV6-5,TRBD2,CASVETSGGTDTQYF,TGTGCCAGCGTGGAGACTAGCGGGGGAACAGATACGCAGTATTTT
.,TRBJ2-7,TRBV27,.,CASSLHYREKTYF,TGTGCCAGCAGTTTACACTACAGGGAAAAAACGTACTTC
.,TRBJ2-5,TRBV19,.,CASRNTIQETQYF,TGTGCAAGTAGAAACACAATACAAGAGACCCAGTACTTC
.,TRBJ2-5,TRBV20-1,.,CSATDEAQYF,TGCAGTGCTACAGATGAGGCCCAGTACTTC
once,TRBJ2-3,TRBV15,TRBD2,CATSRLAETSTDTQYF,TGTGCCACCAGCAGACTAGCGGAGACTAGCACAGATACGCAGTATTTT
.,TRBJ2-2,TRBV7-2,.,CASSSRRTAGELFF,TGTGCCAGCAGCTCAAGGAGGACAGCCGGGGAGCTGTTTTTT
.,TRBJ2-5,TRBV7-7,.,CASSLGGDETQYF,TGTGCTAGCAGCTTGGGGGGAGACGAGACCCAGTACTTC
.,TRBJ1-1,TRBV6-1,.,CASSELAGNTEAFF,TGTGCCAGCAGTGAATTGGCAGGGAACACTGAAGCTTTCTTT
.,TRBJ2-1,TRBV27,TRBD2,CASSFGTTNNEQFF,TGTGCCAGCAGTTTCGGGACTACTAACAATGAGCAGTTCTTC
once,TRBJ2-1,TRBV2,.,CASSIGLNNEQFF,TGTGCCAGCAGCATAGGACTTAACAATGAGCAGTTCTTC
.,TRBJ2-1,TRBV4-3,TRBD1,CASSQAVARDRSRLF,TGCGCCAGCAGCCAGGCGGTAGCCCGGGACAGGTCGCGACTCTTC
.,TRBJ1-1,TRBV7-9,.,CSSSFGNTEAFF,TGTTCCAGCAGCTTTGGCAACACTGAAGCTTTCTTT
.,TRBJ2-2,TRBV4-3,.,CASSQDHRTTGELFF,TGCGCCAGCAGCCAAGACCACAGAACCACCGGGGAGCTGTTTTTT
.,TRBJ2-3,TRBV29-1,.,CSVEDTSTDTQYF,TGCAGCGTTGAAGACACTAGCACAGATACGCAGTATTTT
.,TRBJ2-1,TRBV4-2,.,CASSLTRPSVSYNEQFF,TGTGCCAGCAGCCTCACCCGACCCAGCGTCTCCTACAATGAGCAGTTCTTC
.,TRBJ1-2,TRBV4-3,TRBD1,CASSQTVYPDRGDGYTF,TGCGCCAGCAGCCAAACCGTCTACCCCGACAGGGGGGATGGCTACACCTTC
.,TRBJ2-2,TRBV6-5,TRBD1,CASSKTGGTGELFF,TGTGCCAGCAGCAAAACAGGGGGCACCGGGGAGCTGTTTTTT
.,TRBJ1-3,TRBV4-1,.,CASSLLSDSYSGNTIYF,TGCGCCAGCAGCCTCCTCTCGGACTCCTACTCTGGAAACACCATATATTTT
few,TRBJ2-1,TRBV6-5,TRBD2,CASNGGAYNEQFF,TGTGCCAGTAACGGGGGGGCCTACAATGAGCAGTTCTTC
.,TRBJ1-2,TRBV5-1,TRBD1,CASSLATGGEGGYTF,TGCGCCAGCAGCTTGGCGACAGGGGGCGAGGGTGGCTACACCTTC
.,TRBJ2-6,TRBV21-1,.,CASSSLHRVSGANVLTF,TGTGCCAGCAGCAGCCTCCACAGGGTCTCTGGGGCCAACGTCCTGACTTTC
once,TRBJ2-5,TRBV20-1,TRBD2,CSRLAEETQYF,TGCAGTCGACTAGCGGAAGAGACCCAGTACTTC
few,TRBJ1-5,TRBV12-1,.,CASSFPQGASNQPQHF,TGTGCCAGCAGCTTTCCACAGGGGGCGAGCAATCAGCCCCAGCATTTT